The 7 T cell receptor beta chains given below trace back to one sample, sequenced in a study of T cells in women clearing cervical HPV infection. The table came from immunoSEQ multiplex PCR; TCRdb's copy has only in-frame clones and leaves some out. This table lists about 36,000 clones. Sequenced input: blood buffy coat. The receptors here all came from a woman aged 18-69 years with a cervical HPV16 infection that either progressed to CIN3+ or cleared (not recorded which).

As to this clone: The CDR3 is cut off 3 residues early in the read; its end comes from the germline J gene. The chain combines TRBV7-2 with TRBJ1-1, with 7 bases fitting TRBD1. There are 15 residues in the CDR3. V shed 5 bases, J shed 1 base, and the junction held 7 bases outside the gene matches. Germline V gives CDR1 SGHTA, CDR2 FQGNSA. CDR3 DNA, as far as it was read: TGTGCCAGCAGCCCTTTAGGGGGCGCGAACACTGAA. Amino acid sequence: CASSPLGGANTE. The whole CDR3 protein is CASSPLGGANTEAFF.

CDR3 amino acids: CASSPWDSSLQLFF. The DNA read from the CDR3 is TGTGCCAGTAGTCCTTGGGACAGTTCCTTGCAA. The chain combines TRBV19 with TRBJ1-4; TRBD1 aligns across 7 bases. With the read ending 3 residues before the CDR3 end, the germline J gene is used to fill in that end. Germline V gene sequence: CDR1 LNHDA, CDR2 SQIVND (reference sequence). This CDR3 region has 14 residues. Using reference TRBV19 and TRBJ1-4 for the parts outside the CDR3, the full variable domain is DGGITQSPKYLFRKEGQNVTLSCEQNLNHDAMYWYRQDPGQGLRLIYYSQIVNDFQKGDIAEGYSVSREKKESFPLTVTSAQKNPTAFYLCASSPWDSSLQLFFGSGTQLSVL.

About this clone itself: The read terminates 3 residues ahead of where the CDR3 ends, so the germline J gene completes it. The chain carries TRBV30 and TRBJ2-2; TRBD1 matches 7 bases. CDR1 is GTSNPN, CDR2 SVGIG, per germline (reference sequence). CDR3 length: 15 amino acids. CDR3 DNA (partial): TGTGCCTGGAAGGGGACAGCTACCTTTAATGAAAAG. This sequence encodes CAWKGTATFNEK. The CDR3 in its entirety is CAWKGTATFNEKLFF.

About this clone itself: The CDR3 end lies 3 residues beyond the end of the read and is filled in from the germline J gene. The chain recombines TRBV20-1 with TRBJ1-1, with D hard to call. The CDR3 covers 11 residues. The germline gives CDR1 DFQATT, CDR2 SNEGSKA (reference sequence). Trimming took off 7 bases at V and 4 bases at J, with 10 bases between the two ends. The CDR3 protein is CSVERSTEAFF. The DNA read from the CDR3 is TGCAGTGTGGAGCGGAGCACTGAA.

As regards this clone: Coverage ceases 3 residues before the CDR3 finishes, and the germline J gene fills in the end. The chain uses TRBV28 and TRBJ1-1; D gene unclear. CDR3 length: 11 amino acids. Trimming took off 7 bases at V and 7 bases at J, with 10 bases between the two ends. Germline loops: CDR1 MDHEN, CDR2 SYDVKM. Partial CDR3 DNA: TGTGCCAGCACACAAAGAAGTGAA. Protein: CASTQRSE. From start to end, the CDR3 is CASTQRSEAFF.

A note on this clone: The read halts 3 residues ahead of the CDR3 end, with the missing end drawn from the germline J gene. The chain couples TRBV10-3 to TRBJ2-1; 10 nucleotides agree with TRBD1. V was clipped by 2 bases and J by 7 bases; unmatched bases: 8. The CDR3 covers 16 residues. Germline CDR1 is ENHRY and CDR2 is SYGVKD. The part of the CDR3 DNA that was read is TGTGCCATCAGTGAGCCGTGGGACAGGGGATGGAATGAG. Amino acid sequence: CAISEPWDRGWNE. The full CDR3 reads CAISEPWDRGWNEQFF.

With respect to this clone: The CDR3 end falls 3 residues outside the read, so it is completed with the germline J gene. V and J are TRBV19 and TRBJ2-3; 15 nucleotides line up with TRBD2. This CDR3 comprises 15 residues. Germline lookup yields CDR1 LNHDA and CDR2 SQIVND (reference sequence). The covered CDR3 bases are TGTGCCACTCGGACTAGCGGGGGGGAGCAGGAGACG. Translated: CATRTSGGEQET. The whole CDR3 protein reads CATRTSGGEQETQYF.